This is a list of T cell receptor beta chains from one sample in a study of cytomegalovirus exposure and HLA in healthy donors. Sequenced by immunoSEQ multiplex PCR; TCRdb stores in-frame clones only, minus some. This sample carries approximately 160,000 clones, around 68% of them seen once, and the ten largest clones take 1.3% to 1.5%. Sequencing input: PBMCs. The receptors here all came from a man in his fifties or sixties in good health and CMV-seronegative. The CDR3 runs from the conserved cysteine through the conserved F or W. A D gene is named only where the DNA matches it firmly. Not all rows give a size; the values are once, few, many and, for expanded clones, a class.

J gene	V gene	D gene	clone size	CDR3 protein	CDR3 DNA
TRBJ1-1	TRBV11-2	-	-	CASSLATPRGTEAFF	TGTGCCAGCAGCTTAGCGACCCCCAGGGGCACTGAAGCTTTCTTT
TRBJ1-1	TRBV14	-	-	CASSREQGDTEAFF	TGTGCCAGCAGCCGGGAACAGGGAGACACTGAAGCTTTCTTT
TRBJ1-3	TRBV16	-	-	CASSQDQGLGSGNTIYF	TGTGCCAGCAGCCAAGATCAAGGACTGGGCTCTGGAAACACCATATATTTT
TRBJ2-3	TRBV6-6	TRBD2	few	CASRTSGGTDTQYF	TGTGCCAGCCGGACTAGCGGGGGCACAGATACGCAGTATTTT
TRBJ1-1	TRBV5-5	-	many	CASSLEANTEAFF	TGTGCCAGCAGCTTGGAAGCAAACACTGAAGCTTTCTTT
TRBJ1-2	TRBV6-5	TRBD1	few	CASSRDRGPTGYTF	TGTGCCAGCAGTAGGGACAGGGGGCCTACGGGCTACACCTTC
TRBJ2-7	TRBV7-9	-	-	CASSNDRFSYEQYF	TGTGCCAGCAGCAATGACAGGTTCTCCTACGAGCAGTACTTC
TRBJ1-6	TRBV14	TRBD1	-	CASSRTGGWNSPLHF	TGTGCCAGCAGCCGCACAGGGGGGTGGAATTCACCTCTCCACTTT
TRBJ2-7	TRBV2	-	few	CASSPPGPTTISYEQYF	TGTGCCAGCAGCCCGCCAGGGCCGACCACTATTTCCTACGAGCAGTACTTC
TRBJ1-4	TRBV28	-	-	CASSLWPMGGAGTNEKLFF	TGTGCCAGCAGTTTATGGCCTATGGGAGGGGCTGGTACTAATGAAAAACTGTTTTTT
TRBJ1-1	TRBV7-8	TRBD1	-	CASSPNSGTGLTEDFF	TGTGCCAGCAGCCCCAATTCCGGGACAGGACTTACTGAAGATTTCTTT